This TCR beta chain derives from a study of shared clonotypes between healthy human individuals. Whole-study findings and limits: Non-shared clonotypes had lower generation probabilities than clonotypes shared by all four sorted-subset donors.

Germline CDR1 is SGDLS and CDR2 is YYNGEE. V shed 4 bases and J 6 bases; nucleotides not matched to a gene: 13. CDR3 length: 16 residues. The naive CD8 subset, CD45RO-negative cells positively selected for CCR7, excluded terminally differentiated effector memory CD45RA+ cells. The data were produced by immunoSEQ multiplex PCR, yet TCRdb's version contains in-frame clones alone and is incomplete. Of around 2,100,000 clones listed, less than 95% are singletons. This clone was detected only once. Its antigen is unknown. The source of this sequence is a man between 18 and 29 years old in good health. J is TRBJ2-1 and V is TRBV9; TRBD2 aligns across 7 bases. Sequenced material: naive CD8+ T cells sorted from blood. This CDR3 reads CASSPSLGEGPNEQFF. The DNA for the CDR3 is TGTGCCAGCAGCCCCAGTCTGGGGGAGGGACCCAATGAGCAGTTCTTC.